Listed below are T cell receptor beta chains from one sample, sequenced in a study of control samples from healthy donors and cancer patients. The repertoire was sequenced with immunoSEQ multiplex PCR; TCRdb's copy has only in-frame clones and lacks some. The sample has around 120,000 clones, 88% seen once. The specimen sequenced was blood. The receptors stem from a woman in her seventies in good health. Both conserved end residues are part of each CDR3. The D gene is left open where the match is weak. Expanded clones get a size class; other rows say once, few or many, or leave the size out.

>TRBV3-1/TRBV3-2|-|-|TRBJ1-6
TGTGCCAGCAGAAGGGACGGAGACAATTCACCCCTCCACTTT
CASRRDGDNSPLHF
>TRBV12-3/TRBV12-4|-|few|TRBJ1-5
TGTGCCAGCAGCATTAGCAATCAGCCCCAGCATTTT
CASSISNQPQHF
>TRBV9|TRBD2|-|TRBJ2-1
TGTGCCAGCAGCGTGACTAGCGGGGTGAATGAGCAGTTCTTC
CASSVTSGVNEQFF
>TRBV4-2|TRBD1|-|TRBJ1-2
TGTGCCAGCAGCGAAAGCCAGGGGGCGGACTATGGCTACACCTTC
CASSESQGADYGYTF
>TRBV7-3|TRBD2|-|TRBJ2-3
TGTGCCAGCAGCTGGCGGGGGGGCCCAGATACGCAGTATTTT
CASSWRGGPDTQYF
>TRBV5-6|TRBD2|-|TRBJ2-3
TGTGCCAGCAGCAGGGGACTAGCGGGGGGATCTAGCACAGATACGCAGTATTTT
CASSRGLAGGSSTDTQYF
>TRBV5-1|-|few|TRBJ2-6
TGCGCCAGCAGCTTGGCGGGCAGAAACTCTGGGGCCAACGTCCTGACTTTC
CASSLAGRNSGANVLTF
>TRBV3-1/TRBV3-2|TRBD1|-|TRBJ2-7
TGTGCCAGCAGCCATGTAGGGGGCCCGATCCCCTACGAGCAGTACTTC
CASSHVGGPIPYEQYF
>TRBV6-2/TRBV6-3|TRBD2|-|TRBJ2-1
TGTGCCAGCAGTCGTCCTAGCGGGGGTGTGGAGGAGCAGTTCTTC
CASSRPSGGVEEQFF
>TRBV5-5|TRBD1|-|TRBJ1-4
TGTGCCAGCAGCTTGAGGCAGGGGGTATTCGAAAAACTGTTTTTT
CASSLRQGVFEKLFF
>TRBV9|TRBD1|-|TRBJ2-1
TGTGCCAGCAGCGTAGTTAGTCAGGGGGAGTACAATGAGCAGTTCTTC
CASSVVSQGEYNEQFF
>TRBV5-6|TRBD1|-|TRBJ2-2
TGTGCCAGCAGCTCCGCGGACAGGAGATACACCGGGGAGCTGTTTTTT
CASSSADRRYTGELFF
>TRBV5-4|-|-|TRBJ2-5
TGTGCCAGCAGCCCCAATGGGGGGGCCACCGCAGAAGAGACCCAGTACTTC
CASSPNGGATAEETQYF
>TRBV10-1|-|-|TRBJ2-7
TGCGCCAGCAGTGAGTCTAGGGTAGGACAGTTCTTCGACGAGCAGTACTTC
CASSESRVGQFFDEQYF
>TRBV4-1|TRBD2|-|TRBJ2-3
TGCGCCAGCAGCTATGAACAACTAGCGGGGGGTGGAGATACGCAGTATTTT
CASSYEQLAGGGDTQYF
>TRBV14|-|-|TRBJ2-3
TGTGCCAGCAGCCAGATGCAGGTTAGCGATACGCAGTATTTT
CASSQMQVSDTQYF
>TRBV5-1|-|-|TRBJ1-3
TGCGCCAGCAGTGATGGGACAACTGGAAACACCATATATTTT
CASSDGTTGNTIYF
>TRBV5-4|TRBD1|-|TRBJ1-3
TGTGCCAGCAGCAGGGACAGCTCTGGAAACACCATATATTTT
CASSRDSSGNTIYF
>TRBV7-9|-|-|TRBJ2-1
TGTGCCAGCAGCTTCCTGGATTGGGGTTCCTACAATGAGCAGTTCTTC
CASSFLDWGSYNEQFF
>TRBV5-1|-|-|TRBJ1-1
TGCGCCAGCAGCTTGTATAACGTTTTGAACACTGAAGCTTTCTTT
CASSLYNVLNTEAFF
>TRBV4-2|-|-|TRBJ1-5
TGTGCCAGCAGCCAAGGTCGGCAGGGCAATCAGCCCCAGCATTTT
CASSQGRQGNQPQHF
>TRBV5-5|-|-|TRBJ1-2
TGTGCCAGCAGCCGGCCGGGCGGGTACAACTATGGCTACACCTTC
CASSRPGGYNYGYTF
>TRBV15|-|-|TRBJ1-2
TGTGCCACCAGCAGAGATAAGGGTGTCGGCGGCTACACCTTC
CATSRDKGVGGYTF
>TRBV10-1|-|-|TRBJ1-1
TGCGCCAGCAGCCGACAGACAGACACTGAAGCTTTCTTT
CASSRQTDTEAFF
>TRBV18|-|-|TRBJ1-1
TGTGCCAGCTCACCAAACACGTTGAACACTGAAGCTTTCTTT
CASSPNTLNTEAFF
>TRBV7-8|TRBD1|once|TRBJ1-5
TGTGCCAGCAGCTTAACAGGGGAGTATAGCAATCAGCCCCAGCATTTT
CASSLTGEYSNQPQHF
>TRBV5-1|TRBD1|-|TRBJ2-2
TGCGCCAGCAGCTTAGGGACAGGGATCGCCGGGGAGCTGTTTTTT
CASSLGTGIAGELFF
>TRBV11-2|TRBD1|-|TRBJ2-5
TGTGCCAGCAGCTTAGGAGGGACAGGGGCGGGAGAGACCCAGTACTTC
CASSLGGTGAGETQYF
>TRBV5-6|-|-|TRBJ2-7
TGTGCCAGCAGCTTGGGGGTTTACGAGCAGTACTTC
CASSLGVYEQYF
>TRBV5-1|-|-|TRBJ2-3
TGCGCCAGCAGCATACTCCCTGAAGTCGGTACGCAGTATTTT
CASSILPEVGTQYF
>TRBV6-1|-|few|TRBJ1-5
TGTGCCAGCAGTGAAATGGGGGGAGCAGGACAGCCCCAGCATTTT
CASSEMGGAGQPQHF
>TRBV6-5|-|-|TRBJ1-5
TGTGCCAGCAGCGACCCCCGGCCCCAGCATTTT
CASSDPRPQHF
>TRBV7-2|TRBD2|-|TRBJ2-3
TGTGCCAGCAGCTTAGGGGGACTACCGGGGAGTGATACGCAGTATTTT
CASSLGGLPGSDTQYF
>TRBV24-1|TRBD1|-|TRBJ2-2
TGTGCCACCAGTGACCCTGGACAGGGGCGGGCCGGGGAGCTGTTTTTT
CATSDPGQGRAGELFF